The 27 T cell receptor beta chains listed next were all sequenced from one sample in a study of response to subunit inactivated influenza vaccine. TCRdb independently ran MiXCR on the RT-PCR reads; one entry per CDR3 protein. The sample consists of hundreds of thousands of distinct CDR3 sequences, approximately 17% of them appearing once. This specimen was PBMCs from blood, taken more than 4 days after vaccination. Receptors were obtained from a man in his forties or fifties who received an inactivated influenza vaccine.

The chain is built from TRBV15 and TRBJ2-7; weak D call: TRBD2 (6 bases). The CDR3 consists of 18 residues. Germline CDR1 and CDR2: LNHNV and YYDKDF (reference sequence). With 0 bases removed from V and 0 bases from J, the gap between germline ends came to 18 bases. The CDR3 sequence: CATSRDHSTGVSSYEQYF. DNA of the CDR3: TGTGCCACCAGCAGAGATCACAGTACGGGGGTGAGCTCCTACGAGCAGTACTTC.

In its sample, this clonotype was seen many times. The chain carries TRBV5-6 and TRBJ2-2; D uncertain. Germline CDR1 reads SGHDT; CDR2 reads YYEEEE. The CDR3 is 12 amino acids. The V end lost 4 bases, the J end lost 4 bases, and 5 bases lay between the germline ends. The DNA of the CDR3 is TGTGCCAGCAGCCGTGGCACCGGGGAGCTGTTTTTT. This sequence encodes CASSRGTGELFF.

The chain joins TRBV6-1 to TRBJ2-1; D is unresolved. The V gene lost 6 bases and the J gene lost 5 bases, with 14 bases spanning the gap. Germline values: CDR1 MNHNS, CDR2 SASEGT. The CDR3 totals 14 residues. CDR3 protein: CASRRLGGDNEQFF. CDR3 nucleotides: TGTGCCAGCAGGCGATTGGGTGGGGACAATGAGCAGTTCTTC.

This clonotype was counted between two and nine times. The V gene is TRBV3-1, the J gene TRBJ1-1, with 7 positions matching TRBD1. Per the germline V gene, CDR1 is LGHDT and CDR2 is YNNKEL (reference sequence). CDR3 length: 13 residues. V dropped 1 base and J dropped 7; count of bases not matched to a gene: 3. In DNA form, the CDR3 reads TGTGCCAGCAGCCAAGGGAGACAGGGTGAAGCTTTCTTT. This gives the protein CASSQGRQGEAFF. Filled out from reference TRBV3-1 and TRBJ1-1, the complete variable domain reads DTAVSQTPKYLVTQMGNDKSIKCEQNLGHDTMYWYKQDSKKFLKIMFSYNNKELIINETVPNRFSPKSPDKAHLNLHINSLELGDSAVYFCASSQGRQGEAFFGQGTRLTVV.

This clonotype occurred a few times. The chain couples TRBV7-9 to TRBJ1-5; D is perhaps TRBD1 (5 bases). The V gene lost 5 bases and the J gene lost 11 bases, with 13 bases spanning the gap. This CDR3 comprises 12 residues. Germline-derived CDR1 and CDR2 are SEHNR and FQNEAQ (reference sequence). The CDR3 region is CASSRGTRSQHF. The DNA of the CDR3 is TGTGCCAGCAGCCGCGGGACTCGGTCCCAGCATTTT.

The chain has TRBV13 and TRBJ2-2, with D perhaps TRBD2 (6 bases). CDR3 length equals 19 residues. The V and J ends lost 6 bases and 3 bases respectively, with 26 bases between them. Looked up from germline, CDR1 is PRHDT and CDR2 is FYEKMQ (reference sequence). The CDR3 here is CASSLDSWGGSRHTGELFF. The DNA for the CDR3 is TGTGCCAGCAGTCTGGACTCTTGGGGAGGTAGCCGTCACACCGGGGAGCTGTTTTTT.

The J gene is TRBJ1-2, the V gene TRBV20-1; 8 positions agree with TRBD1. Germline CDR1 reads DFQATT; CDR2 reads SNEGSKA (reference sequence). The V and J ends lost 6 bases and 7 bases, in that order; junction bases with no gene match: 10. The CDR3 has 13 residues. The CDR3, as DNA: TGCAGTGCCTTCGGACAGGGTAACGGTGGCTACACCTTC. It is translated as CSAFGQGNGGYTF.

This clonotype was observed a handful of times. The V gene is TRBV29-1, the J gene TRBJ1-1; a weak D match, TRBD1 (5 bases). The CDR3 runs 12 residues. V was pared by 6 bases and J by 6 bases, with 14 bases between. From germline, CDR1 is SQVTM and CDR2 ANQGSEA. Written as DNA, the CDR3 is TGCAGCGTGCAGCGGGGGGGTCCTGAAGCTTTCTTT. Residues: CSVQRGGPEAFF. Supplemented by reference TRBV29-1 and TRBJ1-1, the full variable domain reads SAVISQKPSRDICQRGTSLTIQCQVDSQVTMMFWYRQQPGQSLTLIATANQGSEATYESGFVIDKFPISRPNLTFSTLTVSNMSPEDSSIYLCSVQRGGPEAFFGQGTRLTVV.

The V and J genes are TRBV5-1 and TRBJ2-7, with D possibly matching TRBD1 (6 bases). CDR1 is SGHRS and CDR2 is YFSETQ in the germline V gene. The CDR3 contains 15 residues. The V gene lost 4 bases and the J gene lost 3 bases, with 17 bases spanning the gap. CDR3 nucleotide sequence: TGCGCCAGCAGCCCTACGCCGGGACAAGACTACGAGCAGTACTTC. It codes for CASSPTPGQDYEQYF.

J is TRBJ2-7 and V is TRBV7-2; possible D gene TRBD2, 5 bases. The CDR3 is 14 residues long. Trimming removed 3 bases from V and 2 bases from J, with 11 bases in between. Germline values: CDR1 SGHTA, CDR2 FQGNSA. CDR3 sequence reads: CASSLMGSTYEQYF. The CDR3 DNA reads as TGTGCCAGCAGCTTGATGGGGAGCACCTACGAGCAGTACTTC.

This clonotype was seen only a few times. This chain connects TRBV27 to TRBJ2-5; D remains unclear. V dropped 3 bases and J dropped 5 bases, with 13 bases sitting between them. The CDR3 covers 14 residues. From germline, CDR1 is MNHEY and CDR2 SMNVEV (reference sequence). DNA of the CDR3: TGTGCCAGCAGTTTCAGAATCCAAGGGGAGACCCAGTACTTC. It yields the protein CASSFRIQGETQYF.

This chain's CDR3 is CASSKQGWDQPQHF. The CDR3 DNA reads as TGTGCCAGCAGTAAACAGGGGTGGGATCAGCCCCAGCATTTT. V is TRBV25-1 and J is TRBJ1-5, with 7 bases that match TRBD1. Germline trimming cut 5 bases from V and 5 bases from J; bases unmatched to any gene: 6. CDR3 size: 14 residues. The V gene's germline CDR1 is MGHDK and CDR2 SYGVNS.

This clonotype came up a few times. This chain connects TRBV6-2 or TRBV6-3 to TRBJ2-5; D is undetermined. Trimming removed 6 bases from V and 3 bases from J, with 8 bases in between. The CDR3 is 12 amino acids. CDR1 and CDR2 (germline): MNHEY, SVGEGT. The CDR3 reads CASSPPKETQYF. CDR3 DNA: TGTGCCAGCAGCCCTCCGAAAGAGACCCAGTACTTC.

This clonotype was seen more than once but under ten times. J is TRBJ2-7 and V is TRBV7-2; TRBD2 is a possible D gene (6 bases). The germline V gene has CDR1 SGHTA and CDR2 FQGNSA. Between the trimmed V and J ends, which lost 5 bases and 0 bases, there was a span of 17 bases. CDR3 size: 16 residues. The chain's CDR3 is CASSPMGRDFSYEQYF. The DNA of the CDR3 is TGTGCCAGCAGCCCTATGGGGCGGGATTTCTCCTACGAGCAGTACTTC.

In this sample, this clonotype turned up many times. V usage is TRBV6-5 and J usage is TRBJ1-6, with unresolved D. Trimming removed 0 bases at V and 0 bases at J, with 9 bases between. The germline gives CDR1 MNHEY, CDR2 SVGAGI. The CDR3 is 17 residues long. CDR3 loop: CASSYSIRSSYNSPLHF. As DNA, the CDR3 is TGTGCCAGCAGTTACTCGATTCGGAGCTCCTATAATTCACCCCTCCACTTT.

This clonotype was seen a handful of times. The V call is TRBV5-1, the J call TRBJ2-1; D gene unclear. V dropped 2 bases and J dropped 7 bases, with 7 bases sitting between them. This CDR3 is 12 amino acids long. CDR1 SGHRS and CDR2 YFSETQ come from the germline V gene. CDR3 coding DNA: TGCGCCAGCAGCTTTGAGGTGAATGAGCAGTTCTTC. This encodes CASSFEVNEQFF.

The chain uses TRBV7-9 and TRBJ1-6, with D unresolved. This CDR3 is built from 14 residues. Per germline, CDR1 SEHNR and CDR2 FQNEAQ (reference sequence). Trimming pared 3 bases from V and 7 bases from J, leaving 10 bases between. For the CDR3, the DNA is TGTGCCAGCAGCTTTCAACAACCGAATTCACCCCTCCACTTT. It codes for CASSFQQPNSPLHF.

This clonotype occurred a few times. The germline gene is not matched at one end of the junction; a read error may be the cause. The CDR3 loop reads CASSLQAGGPADF. The CDR3 nucleotides read TGTGCCAGCAGCTTACAGGCGGGAGGGCCTGCGGACTTC. V is TRBV7-8 and J is TRBJ2-4; 9 nucleotides line up with TRBD2. From germline, CDR1 is SGHVS and CDR2 FQNEAQ. This CDR3 contains 13 residues.

This CDR3 is CASSADRALSDTQYF. The CDR3 DNA follows: TGCGCCAGCAGCGCCGACAGGGCGCTATCAGATACGCAGTATTTT. The V and J genes are TRBV5-1 and TRBJ2-3; TRBD1 agrees at 7 bases. Germline loops: CDR1 SGHRS, CDR2 YFSETQ. V lost 4 bases to trimming and J lost 4 bases; unmatched junction nucleotides: 9. The CDR3 is 15 amino acids.

The J gene is TRBJ2-5, the V gene TRBV12-3 or TRBV12-4; D ambiguous. The CDR3 is 14 residues long. The V end was cut by 2 bases, the J end by 3 bases, with 10 bases between. The CDR3 sequence: CASSLFGREETQYF. DNA of the CDR3: TGTGCCAGCAGTTTATTTGGCCGTGAAGAGACCCAGTACTTC.

This clonotype turned up a few times. This chain uses TRBV2 with TRBJ2-7, with 7 bases that match TRBD1. CDR1 is SNHLY, CDR2 FYNNEI, per germline. This CDR3 contains 8 residues. Written as DNA, the CDR3 is TGTGCCAGCGATCCAGACAGGGTA. Translated, it gives CASDPDRV.

Many counts were recorded for this clonotype. The chain carries TRBV2 and TRBJ2-7, with D possibly being TRBD1 (5 bases). This CDR3 comprises 13 residues. Germline V gene data show CDR1 as SNHLY and CDR2 as FYNNEI. Trimming cost V 3 bases and J 0 bases, with 6 bases left between them. The CDR3 bases are TGTGCCAGCAGTGAGCAGGGCTCCTACGAGCAGTACTTC. This gives the protein CASSEQGSYEQYF.

This clonotype has a count of ten or more. V gene TRBV7-4 combines with J gene TRBJ2-4; possible D gene TRBD2, 6 bases. CDR3 size: 17 residues. Trimming pared 5 bases from V and 1 base from J, leaving 18 bases between. Germline CDR1 reads SGHVT; CDR2 reads SQSDAQ. The CDR3 sequence is CASSPRYPSAAKNIQYF. CDR3 in DNA: TGTGCCAGCAGCCCCCGGTACCCTAGCGCCGCCAAAAACATTCAGTACTTC.

The CDR3 reads CASSLNFDRTEQFF. In DNA, the CDR3 is TGTGCCAGCAGCTTGAATTTCGACCGGACTGAGCAGTTCTTC. The chain has TRBV5-5 and TRBJ2-1, with D hard to call. Germline V gives CDR1 SGHKS, CDR2 YYEKEE (reference sequence). Trimming took 1 base from V and 9 from J, leaving 14 bases between them. This CDR3 contains 14 residues.

This clonotype was seen a handful of times. The V call is TRBV10-2, the J call TRBJ2-5; possibly TRBD2 for D (7 bases). CDR1 and CDR2 (germline): WSHSY, SAAADI. There are 15 residues in the CDR3. Trimming stripped 5 bases from V and 5 bases from J, with 18 bases between. The CDR3 region has the DNA TGCGCCAGCAGTCCTGGGCGGGGGCCCCCGGAGACCCAGTACTTC. Its translation is CASSPGRGPPETQYF.

The chain joins TRBV5-1 to TRBJ1-2, with D unclear. V gave up 0 bases and J gave up 4 bases, with 10 bases separating them. This CDR3 comprises 14 residues. Germline V gives CDR1 SGHRS, CDR2 YFSETQ. CDR3 DNA: TGCGCCAGCAGCTTGGCGGGGTCTCGCTATGGCTACACCTTC. Its translation: CASSLAGSRYGYTF.

This clonotype was found many times. The chain joins TRBV5-1 to TRBJ2-7, with 8 bases fitting TRBD2. The CDR3 covers 15 residues. The junction had 3 bases not matched to a gene; V was cut back by 0 bases and J by 1 base. Germline V CDR1 and CDR2: SGHRS, YFSETQ. The CDR3, as DNA: TGCGCCAGCAGCTTGGGGGGACTAGATTCCTACGAGCAGTACTTC. Translated, it gives CASSLGGLDSYEQYF. The entire variable domain, with the rest obtained from reference TRBV5-1 and TRBJ2-7, is as follows: KAGVTQTPRYLIKTRGQQVTLSCSPISGHRSVSWYQQTPGQGLQFLFEYFSETQRNKGNFPGRFSGRQFSNSRSEMNVSTLELGDSALYLCASSLGGLDSYEQYFGPGTRLTVT.